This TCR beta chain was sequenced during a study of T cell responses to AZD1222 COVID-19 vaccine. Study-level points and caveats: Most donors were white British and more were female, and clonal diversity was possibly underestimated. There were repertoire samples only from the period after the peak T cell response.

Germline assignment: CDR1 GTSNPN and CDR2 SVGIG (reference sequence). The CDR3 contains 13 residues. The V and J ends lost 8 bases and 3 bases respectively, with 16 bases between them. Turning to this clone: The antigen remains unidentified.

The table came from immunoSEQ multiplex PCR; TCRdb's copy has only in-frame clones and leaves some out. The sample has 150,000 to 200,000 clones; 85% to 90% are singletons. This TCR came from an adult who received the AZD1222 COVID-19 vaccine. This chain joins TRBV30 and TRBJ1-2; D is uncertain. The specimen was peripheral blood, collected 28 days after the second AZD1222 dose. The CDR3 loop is CAQAKGVDYGYTF. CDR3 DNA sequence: TGTGCCCAGGCGAAGGGAGTAGACTATGGCTACACCTTC.